This is a list of T cell receptor beta chains from one sample in a study of T cell responses to AZD1222 COVID-19 vaccine. Sequencing was performed with immunoSEQ multiplex PCR; in TCRdb, only in-frame clones are kept and a portion is missing. The table lists roughly 95,000 clones, 80% to 95% of them singletons. Sequences were derived from peripheral blood, sampled 28 days after the second AZD1222 dose. The receptors come from an adult who received the AZD1222 COVID-19 vaccine. CDR3s include the opening cysteine and the closing phenylalanine or tryptophan.

v_call,cdr3_aa
TRBV18,CASSPSREDYTF
TRBV5-1,CASSFGTGSVGYTF
TRBV30,CAWTPNRDYGYTF
TRBV25-1,CASSESLRAGGREKLFF
TRBV5-4,CASSTSPADTQYF
TRBV19,CASSSRRQGDEQFF
TRBV9,CASSVEDRAGTDTQYF
TRBV20-1,CSASGRVGTEFF
TRBV5-6,CASSLEGVAYGYTF
TRBV27,CASSSYGTPNTEAFF
TRBV5-4,CASSIQGPPREQYF
TRBV10-3,CAISEVWEEAFF
TRBV4-3,CASSQDPTMAEKLFF
TRBV9,CASRKGVMNTEAFF
TRBV24-1,CATRGHMNTEAFF
TRBV9,CASSVGGGSETQYF
TRBV7-2,CASSLDGLNQPQHF
TRBV11-3,CASSLGTGFTYNEQFF
TRBV30,CAWSLRRGGVPSSYNSPLHF
TRBV19,CASSPSTQETQYF
TRBV5-1,CASSLDRENTEAFF
TRBV19,CASSNIRNQPQHF
TRBV19,CASSMIGNTGELFF
TRBV19,CASSIGGIPDTQYF
TRBV6-6,CASSPQGLRGYTF
TRBV6-1,CASSEWGGLGAKNIQYF
TRBV6-5,CASKGIYEQYF
TRBV6-5,CASRGLGGNTIYF
TRBV12-3/TRBV12-4,CASRDRGAGELFF
TRBV5-1,CASSPARTSGRYNEQFF
TRBV18,CASSPPMTSGGYNEQFF
TRBV6-1,CASSEVGGNSEKLFF
TRBV28,CASSLTSGGRGPDTQYF
TRBV4-2,CASSQNPTGGNYGYTF
TRBV28,CASSPRTDSTDTQYF
TRBV27,CASSATGQGADTQYF
TRBV20-1,CSASPTTYEQYF
TRBV18,CASSQMTGLSNTGELFF
TRBV21-1,CASSNNAPRQNTEAFF
TRBV5-5,CASSFGRGSVNTEAFF
TRBV6-1,CASSELGRAATEAFF
TRBV12-3/TRBV12-4,CASSSDRPGYTF
TRBV28,CASSLLGQGDTEAFF
TRBV19,CASSSPFRVVNTEAFF
TRBV20-1,CSASHTRWTGRTEAFF
TRBV9,CASSVVGLATYTQYF
TRBV7-9,CASSLSSAQETQYF
TRBV12-2,CASRLTRRDRGPSDYGYTF
TRBV28,CASSLRGLENYEQYF
TRBV28,CASSPPGVTDTQYF
TRBV25-1,CASSDWGATGNTIYF
TRBV3-1/TRBV3-2,CASSQGRQNTGELFF
TRBV19,CASSPRTGLQEKLFF